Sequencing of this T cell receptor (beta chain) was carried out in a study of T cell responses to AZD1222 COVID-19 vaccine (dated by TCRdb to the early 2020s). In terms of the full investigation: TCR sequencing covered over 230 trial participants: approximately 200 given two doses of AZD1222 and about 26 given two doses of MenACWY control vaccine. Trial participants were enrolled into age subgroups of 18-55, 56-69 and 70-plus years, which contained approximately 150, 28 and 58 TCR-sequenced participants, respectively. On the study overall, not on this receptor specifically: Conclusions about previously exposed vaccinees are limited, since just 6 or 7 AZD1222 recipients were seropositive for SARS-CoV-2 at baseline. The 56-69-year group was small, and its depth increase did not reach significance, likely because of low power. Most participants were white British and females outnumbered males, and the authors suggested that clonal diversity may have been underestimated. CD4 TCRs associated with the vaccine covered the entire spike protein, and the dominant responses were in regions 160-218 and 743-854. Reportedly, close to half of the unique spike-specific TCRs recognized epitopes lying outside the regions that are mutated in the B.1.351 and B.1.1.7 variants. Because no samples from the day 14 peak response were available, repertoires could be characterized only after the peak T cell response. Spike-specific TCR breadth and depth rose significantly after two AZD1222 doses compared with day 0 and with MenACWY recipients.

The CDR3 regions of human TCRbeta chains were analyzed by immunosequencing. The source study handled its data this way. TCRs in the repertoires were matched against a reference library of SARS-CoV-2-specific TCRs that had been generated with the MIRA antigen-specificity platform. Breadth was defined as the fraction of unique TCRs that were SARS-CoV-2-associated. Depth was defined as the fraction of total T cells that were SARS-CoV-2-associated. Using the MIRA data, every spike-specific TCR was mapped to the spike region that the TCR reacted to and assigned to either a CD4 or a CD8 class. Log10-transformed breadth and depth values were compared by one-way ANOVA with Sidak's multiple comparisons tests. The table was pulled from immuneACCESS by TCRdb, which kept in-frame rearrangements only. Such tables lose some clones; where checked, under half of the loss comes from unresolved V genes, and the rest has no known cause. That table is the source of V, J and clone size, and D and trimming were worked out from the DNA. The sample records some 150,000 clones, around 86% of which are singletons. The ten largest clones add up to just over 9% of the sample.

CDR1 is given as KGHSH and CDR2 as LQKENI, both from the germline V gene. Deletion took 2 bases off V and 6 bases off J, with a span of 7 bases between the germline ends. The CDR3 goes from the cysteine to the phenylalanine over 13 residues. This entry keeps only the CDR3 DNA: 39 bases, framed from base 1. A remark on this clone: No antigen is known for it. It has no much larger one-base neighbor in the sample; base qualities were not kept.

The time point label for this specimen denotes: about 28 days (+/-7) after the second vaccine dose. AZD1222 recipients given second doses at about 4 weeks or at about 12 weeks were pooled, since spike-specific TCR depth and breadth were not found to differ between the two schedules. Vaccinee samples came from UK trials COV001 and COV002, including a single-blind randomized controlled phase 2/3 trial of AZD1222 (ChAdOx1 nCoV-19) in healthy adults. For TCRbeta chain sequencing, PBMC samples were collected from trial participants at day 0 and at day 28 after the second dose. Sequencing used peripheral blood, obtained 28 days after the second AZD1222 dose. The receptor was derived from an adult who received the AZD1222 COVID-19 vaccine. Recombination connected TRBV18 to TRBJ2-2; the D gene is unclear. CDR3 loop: CASSPDGSGELFF. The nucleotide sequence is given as TGTGCCAGCTCACCAGATGGTTCCGGGGAGCTGTTTTTT.